These 26 T cell receptor beta chains share one sample of origin, sequenced in a study of shared clonotypes between healthy human individuals. The data were produced by immunoSEQ multiplex PCR, yet TCRdb's version contains in-frame clones alone and is incomplete. Of roughly 2 million clones listed, over 85% are singletons. The sample consisted of naive CD4+ T cells sorted from blood. Sample subset: CD45RA+ positively selected. The receptors were sampled from a man younger than 35 in good health.

The chain uses TRBV5-1 and TRBJ2-2; possible D gene TRBD2, 5 bases. CDR1 is SGHRS and CDR2 is YFSETQ in the germline V gene. V lost 4 bases and J 6 bases, leaving 16 bases between the germline ends. The CDR3 covers 15 residues. Here the CDR3 DNA reads TGCGCCAGCAGCGAGAGCGCGGGCCGAGCCGGGGAGCTGTTTTTT. It translates to CASSESAGRAGELFF.

The chain has TRBV10-2 and TRBJ2-7; the D gene is possibly TRBD1 (6 bases). Trimming took off 6 bases at V and 1 base at J, with 13 bases between the two ends. Germline values: CDR1 WSHSY, CDR2 SAAADI. This CDR3 contains 14 residues. The CDR3 bases are TGCGCCAGCAGCCCCACAGGGCTATCCTACGAGCAGTACTTC. Its protein product is CASSPTGLSYEQYF.

The V and J genes are TRBV5-1 and TRBJ2-1, with a possible D match to TRBD2 (6 bases). V lost 5 bases, J lost 8 bases, and 17 bases lay in between. The CDR3 sequence is 14 residues long. The germline V gene encodes CDR1 SGHRS and CDR2 YFSETQ. For the CDR3, the DNA is TGCGCCAGCAGGGCGGTAGCGGCGGCGGATGAGCAGTTCTTC. Translation: CASRAVAAADEQFF.

The CDR3 region is CASSPPGQGTQYF. For the CDR3, the DNA is TGTGCCAGCTCACCACCGGGACAGGGAACGCAGTATTTT. The chain links TRBV18 to TRBJ2-3, with 9 bases lining up with TRBD1. The CDR3 has 13 residues. The germline CDR1 and CDR2 sequences are KGHSH and LQKENI. Trimming at V came to 0 bases and at J to 9 bases, leaving 1 base not matched to a gene.

The chain joins TRBV11-1 to TRBJ1-5, with no clear D. Per the germline V gene, CDR1 is SGHAT and CDR2 is FQDESV (reference sequence). V lost 4 bases to trimming and J lost 7 bases, with 23 bases between them. This CDR3 has 17 amino acids. CDR3: CASSSSRGPTILQPQHF. The CDR3 coding sequence is TGTGCCAGCAGCTCAAGTCGAGGACCGACCATTTTACAGCCCCAGCATTTT.

About this clone itself: This CDR3 is also generated by other DNA sequences in the sample. The rearrangement uses TRBV28 and TRBJ2-7; 9 nucleotides align to TRBD1. The CDR3 runs to 13 residues. Germline V gene lookup returns CDR1 MDHEN and CDR2 SYDVKM. With V trimmed by 5 bases and J by 3 bases, 2 bases remained unmatched. In nucleotides, the CDR3 is TGTGCCAGCAGTAGGGGACAGGGCTACGAGCAGTACTTC. It translates to CASSRGQGYEQYF.

V is TRBV30 and J is TRBJ2-2, with TRBD2 matching 14 bases. V shed 5 bases, J shed 2 bases, and the junction held 19 bases outside the gene matches. The CDR3 runs to 21 residues. Germline V gene lookup returns CDR1 GTSNPN and CDR2 SVGIG (reference sequence). The CDR3 sequence is CAWGDLPGLAGDDANTGELFF. In DNA, the CDR3 is TGTGCCTGGGGTGATTTACCGGGACTAGCGGGAGATGACGCAAACACCGGGGAGCTGTTTTTT. The full variable domain, completed using reference TRBV30 and TRBJ2-2, is SQTIHQWPATLVQPVGSPLSLECTVEGTSNPNLYWYRQAAGRGLQLLFYSVGIGQISSEVPQNLSASRPQDRQFILSSKKLLLSDSGFYLCAWGDLPGLAGDDANTGELFFGEGSRLTVL.

This chain connects TRBV2 to TRBJ2-3; D gene ambiguous. The CDR3 extends over 14 amino acids. V dropped 4 bases and J dropped 4 bases, with 12 bases sitting between them. The germline gives CDR1 SNHLY, CDR2 FYNNEI. The CDR3 here is CASSGFRGADTQYF. The CDR3 DNA reads TGTGCCAGCAGTGGTTTCCGCGGAGCAGATACGCAGTATTTT. The entire variable domain, with the rest obtained from reference TRBV2 and TRBJ2-3, is as follows: EPEVTQTPSHQVTQMGQEVILRCVPISNHLYFYWYRQILGQKVEFLVSFYNNEISEKSEIFDDQFSVERPDGSNFTLKIRSTKLEDSAMYFCASSGFRGADTQYFGPGTRLTVL.

There are many counts of this clone. This specimen includes other DNA sequences encoding the same CDR3. The V call is TRBV18, the J call TRBJ1-1; TRBD1 matches 9 bases. The CDR3 consists of 13 residues. Germline CDR1 is KGHSH and CDR2 is LQKENI. V dropped 1 base and J dropped 9; count of bases not matched to a gene: 3. CDR3 sequence reads: CASSPLGQGKAFF. DNA for the CDR3: TGTGCCAGCTCACCACTAGGACAGGGGAAAGCTTTCTTT.

The CDR3 region has the DNA TGCGCCAGCAGCTTGGAGGCCGGGGTCCGGCTAAACACTGAAGCTTTCTTT. Translating it yields CASSLEAGVRLNTEAFF. This chain connects TRBV5-1 to TRBJ1-1; D not certain. The CDR3 is made up of 17 amino acids. V was pared by 0 bases and J by 2 bases, with 17 bases between. CDR1 is SGHRS, CDR2 YFSETQ, per germline.

The rearrangement joins TRBV7-6 to TRBJ2-1, with a weak D call TRBD2 (5 bases). Germline V lookup: CDR1 SGHVS, CDR2 FNYEAQ. Trimming left V 0 bases short and J 3 bases short, with 6 bases between. CDR3 size: 14 residues. CDR3 in DNA: TGTGCCAGCAGCTTAGCAGAGGGCTACAATGAGCAGTTCTTC. Translation gives CASSLAEGYNEQFF.

This chain connects TRBV4-1 to TRBJ2-1; TRBD2 aligns across 7 bases. The CDR3 has 16 residues. The germline gives CDR1 MGHRA, CDR2 YSYEKL. The V segment lost 4 bases and the J segment 6 bases; nucleotides outside the gene matches: 12. The CDR3 DNA is TGCGCCAGCAGCCCGCCCGGGACTAACTTAGGCAATGAGCAGTTCTTC. The encoded protein is CASSPPGTNLGNEQFF.

This chain links TRBV19 with TRBJ1-1, with D perhaps matching TRBD1 (6 bases). V gave up 1 base and J gave up 3 bases, with 9 bases separating them. The CDR3 runs to 14 residues. Germline values: CDR1 LNHDA, CDR2 SQIVND (reference sequence). The CDR3 is CASSIGTVDTEAFF. For the CDR3, the DNA is TGTGCCAGTAGTATAGGGACAGTGGACACTGAAGCTTTCTTT.

CDR3 in DNA: TGTGCCAGCAGTGAAGCTGTGGGAATGGGTGGCTACACCTTC. Protein: CASSEAVGMGGYTF. The chain couples TRBV2 to TRBJ1-2, with no clear D. Trimming pared 0 bases from V and 7 bases from J, leaving 12 bases between. CDR1 is SNHLY, CDR2 FYNNEI, per germline. This CDR3 spans 14 amino acids.

The V call is TRBV5-4, the J call TRBJ2-1; the D gene is possibly TRBD2 (6 bases). V lost 1 base, J lost 0 bases, and 11 bases lay in between. The CDR3 loop spans 16 amino acids. Germline-derived CDR1 and CDR2 are SGHNT and YYREEE (reference sequence). CDR3 bases: TGTGCCAGCAGCTTGCCAGCGGGTGGCTCCTACAATGAGCAGTTCTTC. Translating gives CASSLPAGGSYNEQFF.

V is TRBV5-1 and J is TRBJ2-7; D perhaps matches TRBD1 (6 bases). The CDR3 extends over 13 amino acids. Per the germline V gene, CDR1 is SGHRS and CDR2 is YFSETQ. V lost 4 bases and J lost 3, with 11 bases in between. CDR3 nucleotides: TGCGCCAGCAGCCAAATACAGGGCTACGAGCAGTACTTC. This codes for CASSQIQGYEQYF. The full variable domain, its missing parts supplied by reference TRBV5-1 and TRBJ2-7, is KAGVTQTPRYLIKTRGQQVTLSCSPISGHRSVSWYQQTPGQGLQFLFEYFSETQRNKGNFPGRFSGRQFSNSRSEMNVSTLELGDSALYLCASSQIQGYEQYFGPGTRLTVT.

This chain links TRBV7-9 with TRBJ2-7; 15 nucleotides agree with TRBD2. V dropped 3 bases and J dropped 4; count of bases not matched to a gene: 4. The germline CDR1 and CDR2 sequences are SEHNR and FQNEAQ (reference sequence). The CDR3 runs 16 residues. CDR3 loop: CASSLGLAGGRYEQYF. The DNA for the CDR3 is TGTGCCAGCAGCTTGGGACTAGCGGGGGGCAGGTACGAGCAGTACTTC.

The chain carries TRBV2 and TRBJ1-1, with TRBD1 matching over 7 bases. V dropped 6 bases and J dropped 1; count of bases not matched to a gene: 8. The CDR3 is made up of 15 amino acids. The germline CDR1 and CDR2 sequences are SNHLY and FYNNEI. CDR3 nucleotides: TGTGCCAGCAGGGCTGGGACAGCCCCGAACACTGAAGCTTTCTTT. Translating it yields CASRAGTAPNTEAFF. Full variable domain (outside the CDR3, taken from reference TRBV2 and TRBJ1-1): EPEVTQTPSHQVTQMGQEVILRCVPISNHLYFYWYRQILGQKVEFLVSFYNNEISEKSEIFDDQFSVERPDGSNFTLKIRSTKLEDSAMYFCASRAGTAPNTEAFFGQGTRLTVV.

CDR3 sequence (DNA): TGCGCCAGCAGTGGTGGGAGTGTTGATGAGCAGTTCTTC. This gives the protein CASSGGSVDEQFF. J is TRBJ2-1 and V is TRBV5-1; a weak D match, TRBD2 (5 bases). Between the trimmed V and J ends, which lost 5 bases and 8 bases, there was a span of 14 bases. CDR1 and CDR2 from the germline V gene are SGHRS and YFSETQ. This CDR3 has 13 residues.

This chain joins TRBV5-1 and TRBJ1-2, with 9 bases lining up with TRBD1. With V trimmed by 4 bases and J by 4 bases, 8 bases remained unmatched. This CDR3 has 15 residues. In germline, CDR1 is SGHRS, CDR2 YFSETQ. For the CDR3, the DNA is TGCGCCAGCAGCCCAGCCTTGGGACAGGGCTATGGCTACACCTTC. Its protein is CASSPALGQGYGYTF. Based on the CDR3 plus reference TRBV5-1 and TRBJ1-2, the full variable domain is KAGVTQTPRYLIKTRGQQVTLSCSPISGHRSVSWYQQTPGQGLQFLFEYFSETQRNKGNFPGRFSGRQFSNSRSEMNVSTLELGDSALYLCASSPALGQGYGYTFGSGTRLTVV.

The table lists this clone with a count of one. This chain links TRBV7-3 with TRBJ2-1; D gene ambiguous. Looked up from germline, CDR1 is SGHTA and CDR2 is FQGTGA. The CDR3 runs to 13 residues. The germline V and J ends were trimmed by 4 bases and 8 bases, with 12 bases remaining between them. As DNA, the CDR3 is TGTGCCAGCAGCTACACCGATGGCGATGAGCAGTTCTTC. Amino acid sequence: CASSYTDGDEQFF.

The chain joins TRBV5-4 to TRBJ1-3; D uncertain. Germline V CDR1 and CDR2: SGHNT, YYREEE (reference sequence). The CDR3 sequence is 15 residues long. V was clipped by 0 bases and J by 4 bases, with 11 bases between them. CDR3 coding DNA: TGTGCCAGCAGCTTGGACGGAGGGATAGGAAACACCATATATTTT. It translates to CASSLDGGIGNTIYF. Full variable domain (rest looked up from reference TRBV5-4 and TRBJ1-3): ETGVTQSPTHLIKTRGQQVTLRCSSQSGHNTVSWYQQALGQGPQFIFQYYREEENGRGNFPPRFSGLQFPNYSSELNVNALELDDSALYLCASSLDGGIGNTIYFGEGSWLTVV.

This clone was observed a single time. This chain uses TRBV15 with TRBJ2-7, with D perhaps TRBD1 (6 bases). V dropped 2 bases and J dropped 1 base, with 9 bases sitting between them. CDR1 and CDR2 (germline): LNHNV, YYDKDF (reference sequence). The CDR3 sequence is 14 residues long. CDR3 in amino acids: CATSRQGPSYEQYF. Here the CDR3 DNA reads TGTGCCACCAGCAGACAGGGGCCTTCCTACGAGCAGTACTTC.

This clone was recorded once. V gene TRBV25-1 combines with J gene TRBJ2-2; the D is unclear. The CDR3 is 14 residues long. CDR1 and CDR2 from the germline V gene are MGHDK and SYGVNS. V was shortened by 5 bases and J by 1 base, with 8 bases between the two germline ends. CDR3: CASSLPGNTGELFF. The CDR3 DNA sequence: TGTGCCAGCAGTCTCCCGGGGAACACCGGGGAGCTGTTTTTT. The entire variable domain, with the rest obtained from reference TRBV25-1 and TRBJ2-2, is as follows: EADIYQTPRYLVIGTGKKITLECSQTMGHDKMYWYQQDPGMELHLIHYSYGVNSTEKGDLSSESTVSRIRTEHFPLTLESARPSHTSQYLCASSLPGNTGELFFGEGSRLTVL.

The V call is TRBV7-2, the J call TRBJ2-1, with unresolved D. The CDR3 has 13 residues. Trimming shortened V by 5 bases and J by 16 bases, and 21 bases separated the two germline ends. From germline, CDR1 is SGHTA and CDR2 FQGNSA. This CDR3 is CASSPFTSPPVFF. For the CDR3, the DNA is TGTGCCAGCAGCCCATTCACATCCCCCCCCGTATTCTTC.

The chain couples TRBV7-9 to TRBJ1-1; 8 nucleotides line up with TRBD1. The germline gives CDR1 SEHNR, CDR2 FQNEAQ (reference sequence). J gave up 0 bases and V 5 bases, and 8 bases lay outside the gene matches. The CDR3 spans 16 residues. CDR3: CASSPWTGLMNTEAFF. In DNA form, the CDR3 reads TGTGCCAGCAGCCCGTGGACAGGGCTGATGAACACTGAAGCTTTCTTT.